Listed here is a single T cell receptor beta chain. Antigen: not known. Together with a sample-barcoded 5' primer, a J-beta primer mix was included in a second PCR lasting about 7 to 11 cycles. TCRdb re-called the 5' RACE reads with MiXCR, one entry per CDR3 protein. The sample lists 700,000 or so distinct CDR3 sequences, around two fifths occurring once. Trimming removed 5 bases from V and 3 bases from J, with 8 bases in between. The germline V gene has CDR1 SGHAT and CDR2 FQNNGV. The CDR3 covers 12 residues. The data were taken from a study of blood T cells in healthy people across ages. Study summary: T cells yielded about one barcoded beta molecule per two cells through template switching.

Each sample yielded at least 7 million isolated PBMCs. Study outcomes and limitations: Fewer expanded clones and more diversity marked long-lived versus aged donors. Naive T cell percentage strongly correlated with TCR beta diversity.

The V and J genes are TRBV11-2 and TRBJ2-7; D not certain. The sequence derives from a man older than 75 in good health. The sequenced sample was blood. CDR3 protein: CASSPPVYEQYF. DNA for the CDR3: TGTGCCAGCAGCCCCCCGGTCTACGAGCAGTACTTC.